These 27 T cell receptor beta chains share one sample of origin, sequenced in a study of blood T cell repertoires in COVID-19. Assay: immunoSEQ multiplex PCR; the TCRdb copy retains only in-frame clones and omits some. This table holds about 32,000 clones, roughly 91% found once. Sequencing was carried out using peripheral blood. The source of these receptors is a man aged 70 or older with active or convalescent COVID-19.

This sequence joins TRBV2 and TRBJ1-3; D gene ambiguous. Germline V CDR1 and CDR2: SNHLY, FYNNEI. CDR3 size: 15 residues. The V gene lost 6 bases and the J gene lost 0 bases, with 12 bases spanning the gap. CDR3 sequence reads: CASRPRLSSGNTIYF. In DNA, the CDR3 is TGTGCCAGCAGACCCCGACTAAGCTCTGGAAACACCATATATTTT. Full variable domain (rest looked up from reference TRBV2 and TRBJ1-3): EPEVTQTPSHQVTQMGQEVILRCVPISNHLYFYWYRQILGQKVEFLVSFYNNEISEKSEIFDDQFSVERPDGSNFTLKIRSTKLEDSAMYFCASRPRLSSGNTIYFGEGSWLTVV.

The chain couples TRBV28 to TRBJ1-5, with 7 bases that match TRBD1. Looked up from germline, CDR1 is MDHEN and CDR2 is SYDVKM. Losses at the gene ends were 5 bases for V and 4 bases for J; bases not matched to a gene: 14. The CDR3 is 17 amino acids. CDR3 DNA: TGTGCCAGCAGTCGTTCCACTCTACAGGGGCTAAATCAGCCCCAGCATTTT. This gives the protein CASSRSTLQGLNQPQHF.

The rearrangement joins TRBV12-5 to TRBJ2-1, with 9 bases aligning to TRBD2. The CDR3 runs to 16 residues. Germline V gene lookup returns CDR1 LGHNT and CDR2 FRNRAP. Germline trimming cut 9 bases from V and 2 bases from J; bases unmatched to any gene: 11. This chain's CDR3 is CASGPGAGGPYNEQFF. As DNA, the CDR3 is TGTGCTAGCGGACCCGGAGCGGGAGGACCCTACAATGAGCAGTTCTTC.

The genes are TRBV5-4 and TRBJ2-3; 7 positions agree with TRBD1. Germline CDR1 and CDR2: SGHNT and YYREEE (reference sequence). This CDR3 spans 14 amino acids. With V trimmed by 3 bases and J by 0 bases, 1 base remained unmatched. The chain's CDR3 is CASSSTGSTDTQYF. The CDR3 DNA sequence: TGTGCCAGCAGCTCGACAGGGAGCACAGATACGCAGTATTTT.

This clone was seen just once. The gene calls are TRBV10-3 and TRBJ1-1; 7 nucleotides match TRBD1. The CDR3 is made up of 11 amino acids. Trimming took 10 bases from V and 6 from J; bases not matched to a gene: 5. From germline, CDR1 is ENHRY and CDR2 SYGVKD. This CDR3 reads CATSQGSEAFF. The DNA for the CDR3 is TGTGCCACCTCACAGGGGTCTGAAGCTTTCTTT.

This chain connects TRBV28 to TRBJ1-2; 7 bases are a match to TRBD1. Germline V gives CDR1 MDHEN, CDR2 SYDVKM. The CDR3 has 15 amino acids. V dropped 3 bases and J dropped 4; count of bases not matched to a gene: 8. The CDR3 nucleotides are TGTGCCAGCAGTTTGCCGAGACAGGGAGGCTATGGCTACACCTTC. This sequence encodes CASSLPRQGGYGYTF.

The rearrangement uses TRBV2 and TRBJ1-5; D ambiguous. V was clipped by 6 bases and J by 7 bases, with 16 bases between them. The CDR3 is 14 residues long. CDR1 SNHLY and CDR2 FYNNEI come from the germline V gene. CDR3 protein: CASRSTEPWQPQHF. CDR3 in DNA: TGTGCCAGCAGGTCGACGGAGCCATGGCAGCCCCAGCATTTT. The variable domain in full, with the rest retrieved from reference TRBV2 and TRBJ1-5, is EPEVTQTPSHQVTQMGQEVILRCVPISNHLYFYWYRQILGQKVEFLVSFYNNEISEKSEIFDDQFSVERPDGSNFTLKIRSTKLEDSAMYFCASRSTEPWQPQHFGDGTRLSIL.

The V call is TRBV19, the J call TRBJ2-1, with TRBD1 matching 7 bases. Germline lookup yields CDR1 LNHDA and CDR2 SQIVND (reference sequence). The ends lost 5 bases at V and 4 bases at J; junction bases unmatched: 5. CDR3 size: 14 residues. This chain's CDR3 is CASSSDRHYNEQFF. CDR3 nucleotide sequence: TGTGCCAGTAGTTCGGACAGGCATTACAATGAGCAGTTCTTC.

In this sample, this clone turned up once. The J gene is TRBJ1-1, the V gene TRBV7-9; tentative D call: TRBD1 (6 bases). The ends were cut back, 3 bases at V and 0 bases at J, with 8 bases in the middle. CDR1 SEHNR and CDR2 FQNEAQ come from the germline V gene (reference sequence). The CDR3 length is 14 residues. The CDR3: CASSLDRLNTEAFF. The CDR3 bases are TGTGCCAGCAGCTTGGACAGACTGAACACTGAAGCTTTCTTT.

The chain carries TRBV7-9 and TRBJ1-4; perhaps TRBD1 as D (5 bases). Trimming shortened V by 3 bases and J by 8 bases, and 13 bases separated the two germline ends. The CDR3 has 14 residues. CDR1 is SEHNR, CDR2 FQNEAQ, per germline (reference sequence). The CDR3 DNA is TGTGCCAGCAGCTTCCGGGGGATAGGGGAAAAACTGTTTTTT. Protein sequence: CASSFRGIGEKLFF.

The rearrangement uses TRBV19 and TRBJ1-5; 9 positions match TRBD1. Germline assignment: CDR1 LNHDA and CDR2 SQIVND (reference sequence). Trimming cost V 4 bases and J 6 bases; bases outside gene matches: 7. CDR3 length: 15 amino acids. CDR3 nucleotides: TGTGCCAGTAGTAAGCACCGACAGGGGGGTCAGCCCCAGCATTTT. It translates to CASSKHRQGGQPQHF.

The J gene is TRBJ2-3, the V gene TRBV28; 8 nucleotides match TRBD2. The junction had 9 bases not matched to a gene; V was cut back by 5 bases and J by 2 bases. Germline-derived CDR1 and CDR2 are MDHEN and SYDVKM. This CDR3 has 16 residues. In nucleotides, the CDR3 is TGTGCCAGCAGTCCTAGCGGGTCGAGTGACACAGATACGCAGTATTTT. Amino acids: CASSPSGSSDTDTQYF. The complete variable domain, with remaining parts taken from reference TRBV28 and TRBJ2-3, reads DVKVTQSSRYLVKRTGEKVFLECVQDMDHENMFWYRQDPGLGLRLIYFSYDVKMKEKGDIPEGYSVSREKKERFSLILESASTNQTSMYLCASSPSGSSDTDTQYFGPGTRLTVL.

V usage is TRBV9 and J usage is TRBJ1-6; TRBD1 agrees at 10 bases. Trimming cost V 4 bases and J 0 bases; bases outside gene matches: 16. CDR1 is SGDLS and CDR2 is YYNGEE in the germline V gene. The CDR3 contains 21 residues. The CDR3, as DNA: TGTGCCAGCAGCCCCGCCCCCGGGACAGGGGCCTTTAGCTCCTATAATTCACCCCTCCACTTT. Protein: CASSPAPGTGAFSSYNSPLHF.

The rearrangement links TRBV6-5 to TRBJ2-3, with D uncertain. V lost 6 bases to trimming and J lost 1 base, with 11 bases between them. Germline assignment: CDR1 MNHEY and CDR2 SVGAGI. There are 14 residues in the CDR3. DNA of the CDR3: TGTGCCAGCAGGGGTTTCGAGGGCACAGATACGCAGTATTTT. Its protein is CASRGFEGTDTQYF.

V gene TRBV19 combines with J gene TRBJ2-7; 12 positions match TRBD2. The CDR3 is made up of 15 amino acids. From germline, CDR1 is LNHDA and CDR2 SQIVND (reference sequence). Trimming cost V 3 bases and J 5 bases; bases outside gene matches: 5. This CDR3 is CASSIKLAGGHEQYF. The CDR3 DNA reads TGTGCCAGTAGTATTAAACTAGCGGGAGGCCACGAGCAGTACTTC.

V is TRBV6-5 and J is TRBJ1-4; D might be TRBD1 (6 bases). The CDR3 runs 15 residues. V was trimmed by 8 bases and J by 0 bases, leaving 13 bases between them. The germline V gene has CDR1 MNHEY and CDR2 SVGAGI. The CDR3 DNA is TGTGCCAGCGGGGGGGCCCCCGCAACTAATGAAAAACTGTTTTTT. It specifies CASGGAPATNEKLFF.

The rearrangement joins TRBV9 to TRBJ2-1, with D tentatively TRBD2 (5 bases). V dropped 4 bases and J dropped 0 bases, with 11 bases sitting between them. The V gene's germline CDR1 is SGDLS and CDR2 YYNGEE. There are 15 residues in the CDR3. Here the CDR3 DNA reads TGTGCCAGCAGCCGAGAACTAGGCTCCTACAATGAGCAGTTCTTC. Its protein product is CASSRELGSYNEQFF. The full variable domain, in which reference TRBV9 and TRBJ2-1 provide the parts outside the CDR3, is DSGVTQTPKHLITATGQRVTLRCSPRSGDLSVYWYQQSLDQGLQFLIQYYNGEERAKGNILERFSAQQFPDLHSELNLSSLELGDSALYFCASSRELGSYNEQFFGPGTRLTVL.

CDR3: CASSVGLAYYNEQFF. DNA for the CDR3: TGTGCCAGCAGCGTAGGACTAGCGTATTACAATGAGCAGTTCTTC. V usage is TRBV9 and J usage is TRBJ2-1, with 8 bases lining up with TRBD2. Trimming took 0 bases from V and 4 from J; bases not matched to a gene: 3. From germline, CDR1 is SGDLS and CDR2 YYNGEE. The CDR3 extends over 15 amino acids.

V gene TRBV5-1 combines with J gene TRBJ1-1; TRBD1 might be the D (5 bases). Trimming removed 3 bases at V and 8 bases at J, with 23 bases between. In germline, CDR1 is SGHRS, CDR2 YFSETQ. The CDR3 is made up of 16 amino acids. The DNA of the CDR3 is TGCGCCAGCAGCTCCTGGGGCTTGGGAGGGGCGATGGAAGCTTTCTTT. Its protein is CASSSWGLGGAMEAFF.

The chain employs TRBV7-9 and TRBJ2-7; 8 bases align to TRBD1. Germline V CDR1 and CDR2: SEHNR, FQNEAQ (reference sequence). V shed 5 bases and J 7 bases; nucleotides not matched to a gene: 7. The length of the CDR3 is 13 residues. The CDR3 DNA follows: TGTGCCAGCAGCCCCGGACAGGGAGGAGAGCAGTACTTC. Residues: CASSPGQGGEQYF. The whole variable domain, remainder taken from reference TRBV7-9 and TRBJ2-7, is DTGVSQNPRHKITKRGQNVTFRCDPISEHNRLYWYRQTLGQGPEFLTYFQNEAQLEKSRLLSDRFSAERPKGSFSTLEIQRTEQGDSAMYLCASSPGQGGEQYFGPGTRLTVT.

The rearrangement joins TRBV28 to TRBJ1-2; 8 nucleotides line up with TRBD1. The CDR3 runs to 15 residues. J gave up 4 bases and V 10 bases, and 14 bases lay outside the gene matches. CDR1 MDHEN and CDR2 SYDVKM come from the germline V gene. The CDR3 spells CAISVGQGIPYGYTF. The CDR3 DNA sequence: TGTGCCATCTCGGTAGGACAGGGTATACCCTATGGCTACACCTTC.

This chain uses TRBV11-2 with TRBJ2-7, with no clear D. The germline V gene encodes CDR1 SGHAT and CDR2 FQNNGV. The CDR3 contains 14 residues. V dropped 8 bases and J dropped 1 base, with 15 bases sitting between them. For the CDR3, the DNA is TGTGCCAGCTCGAGGATTTCCGGATCCTACGAGCAGTACTTC. Translation gives CASSRISGSYEQYF.

The J gene is TRBJ1-2, the V gene TRBV23-1; 7 bases match TRBD1. TRBV23-1 is filed as an ORF, its function uncertain. The CDR3 totals 14 residues. V was clipped by 6 bases and J by 4 bases; unmatched bases: 8. The CDR3 DNA sequence: TGCGCCAGCAGCCCAAGGGGGCTTGGCTATGGCTACACCTTC. Its protein product is CASSPRGLGYGYTF.

The rearrangement joins TRBV5-1 to TRBJ2-2; D might be TRBD2 (5 bases). Between the trimmed V and J ends, which lost 3 bases and 1 base, there was a span of 13 bases. Germline CDR1 SGHRS, CDR2 YFSETQ. CDR3 size: 16 residues. CDR3 nucleotides: TGCGCCAGCAGCTCCCAGGCGGGTCTGAACACCGGGGAGCTGTTTTTT. Protein: CASSSQAGLNTGELFF.

V gene TRBV6-2 or TRBV6-3 combines with J gene TRBJ1-2; tentative D call: TRBD1 (6 bases). The germline V and J ends were trimmed by 7 bases and 4 bases, with 16 bases remaining between them. Per germline, CDR1 MNHEY and CDR2 SVGEGT. CDR3 length: 14 amino acids. CDR3 nucleotide sequence: TGTGCCAGCACCCCTACAGGGACCCTCTATGGCTACACCTTC. Translation: CASTPTGTLYGYTF.

The gene calls are TRBV28 and TRBJ1-1; D ambiguous. V was pared by 6 bases and J by 6 bases, with 14 bases between. This CDR3 is built from 13 residues. Germline CDR1 is MDHEN and CDR2 is SYDVKM. The CDR3 sequence: CASSPGNPSEAFF. Written as DNA, the CDR3 is TGTGCCAGCAGCCCGGGGAACCCTTCTGAAGCTTTCTTT.

The chain combines TRBV28 with TRBJ1-2, with D possibly being TRBD1 (6 bases). Germline CDR1 reads MDHEN; CDR2 reads SYDVKM. The CDR3 covers 16 residues. V dropped 2 bases and J dropped 0 bases, with 13 bases sitting between them. The CDR3 region is CASSLGGGSPNYGYTF. In DNA form, the CDR3 reads TGTGCCAGCAGTTTAGGGGGGGGCAGTCCTAACTATGGCTACACCTTC.